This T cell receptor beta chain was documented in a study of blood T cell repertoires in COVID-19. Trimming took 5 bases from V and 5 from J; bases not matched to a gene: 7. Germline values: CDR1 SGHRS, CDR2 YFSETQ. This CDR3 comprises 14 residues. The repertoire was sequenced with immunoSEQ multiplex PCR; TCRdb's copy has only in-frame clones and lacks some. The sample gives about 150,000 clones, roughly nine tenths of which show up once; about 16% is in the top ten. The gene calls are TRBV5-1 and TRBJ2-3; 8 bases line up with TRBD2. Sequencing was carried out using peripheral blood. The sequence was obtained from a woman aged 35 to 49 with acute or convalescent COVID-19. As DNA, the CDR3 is TGCGCCAGCAGACCGGGAGGGGGAAAAGATACGCAGTATTTT. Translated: CASRPGGGKDTQYF.